In this sample, the clone carrying this TCR beta chain turned up a few times. No antigen is known for it. Trimming at V came to 8 bases and at J to 5 bases, leaving 10 bases not matched to a gene. The CDR3 is 14 residues long. The data were obtained in a study of identical twins. One entry per CDR3 protein, called by TCRdb with MiXCR from the 5' RACE reads. The sample holds just over 500,000 distinct CDR3 sequences; roughly a fifth are singletons and the top ten take 0.91%. Study-wide findings and caveats: The analysis was cross-sectional rather than longitudinal within donors.

In addition, the sample was reused for a study of T cells expressing NK-cell markers.

Sequencing used CD4+ T cells sorted from blood. This clonotype was obtained from a young woman in good health. The genes are TRBV12-3 or TRBV12-4 and TRBJ2-5; 8 bases fit TRBD2. CDR3: CASSGAGANETQYF. DNA for the CDR3: TGTGCCAGCTCGGGAGCGGGGGCTAATGAGACCCAGTACTTC.